This T cell receptor (beta chain) is from a study of cytotoxic CD8 clonotypes in ibrutinib-treated CLL. Germline CDR1 reads SGHRS; CDR2 reads YFSETQ. V shed 1 base, J shed 4 bases, and the junction held 6 bases outside the gene matches. The CDR3 is made up of 15 amino acids. TCRdb keeps only in-frame clones here, not all; method: immunoSEQ multiplex PCR. Among about 29,000 clones listed, 70% to 80% were seen once. The clonotype was recovered from a human donor with chronic lymphocytic leukemia. The specimen comprised PBMCs, sampled after 36 months of ibrutinib treatment. V gene TRBV5-1 combines with J gene TRBJ2-5; 8 nucleotides align to TRBD2. CDR3 amino acids: CASSLPGGVRETQYF. The DNA for the CDR3 is TGCGCCAGCAGCTTGCCCGGGGGGGTCAGAGAGACCCAGTACTTC.